This T cell receptor beta chain was recorded in a study of blood T cell repertoires in COVID-19. Study as a whole: T cells, B-cell-depleted T cells, or PBMCs provided the cDNA or gDNA that served as material.

Profiling relied on immunoSEQ multiplex PCR, and the TCRdb table lists in-frame clones only, not all of them. The sample has tens of thousands of clones; roughly 84% are singletons. V lost 5 bases to trimming and J lost 5 bases; unmatched junction nucleotides: 5. The CDR3 extends over 14 amino acids. Germline values: CDR1 LGHDT, CDR2 YNNKEL (reference sequence). This clone was seen only a few times. V usage is TRBV3-1 (or the pseudogene TRBV3-2) and J usage is TRBJ2-2; 7 bases fit TRBD1. Sample: peripheral blood. The sequence was collected from a man between 50 and 59 years old with acute or convalescent COVID-19. The CDR3 DNA is TGTGCCAGCAGCGGGACAGAGCGGACCGGGGAGCTGTTTTTT. Its protein product is CASSGTERTGELFF.